Listed below are T cell receptor beta chains from one sample, sequenced in a study of neurological immune-mediated disorders. From the 5' RACE reads, TCRdb called clonotypes with MiXCR, one entry per CDR3 protein. The data contain 30,000 to 35,000 distinct CDR3 sequences, approximately 20% of them singletons. Sequencing input: CD4+ T cells from blood. Receptors originate from a man aged 50 or older with HTLV-1-associated myelopathy (HAM/TSP). Each CDR3 is given without its conserved first and last residue. Fields, in order: clone size, J gene, V gene, CDR3 protein. Rows may omit the clone size; those that give it use once, few, many or a size class.

NA,TRBJ2-5,TRBV12-3/TRBV12-4,ASSSGLEETQY
many,TRBJ1-1,TRBV5-6,ASSFRTGKMNTEAF
NA,TRBJ2-1,TRBV20-1,SAPRVSGRINEQF
many,TRBJ1-1,TRBV5-1,ASSSFRGGQTEAF
many,TRBJ1-1,TRBV7-9,ASILTGTLNTEAF
many,TRBJ1-2,TRBV29-1,SVTQGLNYGYT
NA,TRBJ1-2,TRBV12-3/TRBV12-4,ASSFNPYGYT
many,TRBJ2-1,TRBV3-1,ASSRTSGLEF
NA,TRBJ2-1,TRBV7-9,ASSPRGVVSNEQF
few,TRBJ2-3,TRBV7-3,ASSPGTSGSTDTQY
many,TRBJ1-2,TRBV12-3/TRBV12-4,ASSRSDYGYT
many,TRBJ2-3,TRBV6-5,ASSPRSGATSTDTQY
many,TRBJ2-5,TRBV5-1,ASKREQETQY
NA,TRBJ2-3,TRBV19,ASSWSSGVTDTQY
many,TRBJ2-6,TRBV6-1,ASIGQGVRRGANVLT
many,TRBJ2-6,TRBV12-3/TRBV12-4,ASRGAQGQRSGANVLT
few,TRBJ2-3,TRBV7-3,ASSLSLGGITDTQY
NA,TRBJ2-1,TRBV5-1,ASSLDSRASSYNEQF
many,TRBJ2-1,TRBV3-1,ASSPSDRGRTSGGAKQF
many,TRBJ2-5,TRBV5-1,ASSFQPTQETQY
many,TRBJ1-2,TRBV20-1,SASSRQTGVNYGYT
many,TRBJ2-6,TRBV7-6,ASSLQGGGGANVLT
many,TRBJ2-5,TRBV7-2,ASSLGGNRETQY
NA,TRBJ1-1,TRBV28,ASRNPLGGTEAF
many,TRBJ2-1,TRBV18,ASSPPGLAAGNEQF
many,TRBJ2-7,TRBV5-1,ASSLDWTTYEQY
many,TRBJ1-1,TRBV6-5,ASSKGTGMNTEAF
many,TRBJ2-3,TRBV5-1,ASRPRPGTGVDTQY
few,TRBJ2-5,TRBV4-2,ASSKGGQEETQY
NA,TRBJ2-2,TRBV7-3,ASSSSREAYTGELF
NA,TRBJ2-3,TRBV6-5,ASSYKLGVDTQY
NA,TRBJ2-3,TRBV20-1,SASHGTGGAVTDTQY
many,TRBJ1-1,TRBV9,ASSPRGGMNTEAF
many,TRBJ2-1,TRBV7-8,ASSLAVLARSYNEQF
many,TRBJ1-1,TRBV12-3/TRBV12-4,ASSFRQGGVAF
many,TRBJ1-4,TRBV5-1,ASSTGPGDEKLF
many,TRBJ1-3,TRBV14,ASSQDLGHSLGGNTIY
many,TRBJ2-3,TRBV7-9,ASSSAVGGVLTDTQY
many,TRBJ2-7,TRBV12-3/TRBV12-4,ASSLVGDGSYEQY
many,TRBJ2-1,TRBV14,ASSQGGSINNEQF
NA,TRBJ2-3,TRBV7-6,ASSALWTDTQY
many,TRBJ2-2,TRBV7-9,ASSETGGTGELF
NA,TRBJ2-2,TRBV20-1,SAKGRPDRETGELF
many,TRBJ1-5,TRBV20-1,SAAQPLSLNQPQH
many,TRBJ1-2,TRBV3-1,ASSQGQPIGGYT
NA,TRBJ2-7,TRBV5-1,ASSSVGRSYEQY
few,TRBJ1-1,TRBV5-1,ASSFRERGTEAF
many,TRBJ2-3,TRBV20-1,SARGTSVGGRTDTQY
many,TRBJ2-3,TRBV5-1,ASSLGFGGGTQY
many,TRBJ2-1,TRBV5-1,ASSPTTGQIYNEQF
many,TRBJ2-7,TRBV20-1,SATTSGTTYEQY